This T cell receptor (beta chain) stems from a study of cytomegalovirus exposure and HLA in healthy donors. Notes on the study in general: Compared with the approximately 680-donor mean, an Asian-associated ancestry cluster reportedly had fewer N-insertions, according to a later analysis. Being indistinguishable, some V segments were excluded, TRBV6-2 and TRBV6-3 among them.

A note on this clone: Antigen: not known.

Germline V lookup: CDR1 SGHNT, CDR2 YYREEE (reference sequence). The junction had 7 bases not matched to a gene; V was cut back by 4 bases and J by 6 bases. The CDR3 extends over 14 amino acids. Use of 60 Vbeta and 13 Jbeta primers characterized the PCR. This table comes from immunoSEQ multiplex PCR, and its TCRdb copy is limited to in-frame clones, with some not included. The sample table includes roughly 84,000 clones. This sequence was found in a man in his fifties or sixties in good health and CMV-seronegative. Sample: PBMCs. This rearrangement joins TRBV5-4 to TRBJ1-3, with 7 bases that match TRBD1. The CDR3: CASSLDRVPNTIYF. The DNA for the CDR3 is TGTGCCAGCAGCCTCGACAGGGTACCAAACACCATATATTTT.